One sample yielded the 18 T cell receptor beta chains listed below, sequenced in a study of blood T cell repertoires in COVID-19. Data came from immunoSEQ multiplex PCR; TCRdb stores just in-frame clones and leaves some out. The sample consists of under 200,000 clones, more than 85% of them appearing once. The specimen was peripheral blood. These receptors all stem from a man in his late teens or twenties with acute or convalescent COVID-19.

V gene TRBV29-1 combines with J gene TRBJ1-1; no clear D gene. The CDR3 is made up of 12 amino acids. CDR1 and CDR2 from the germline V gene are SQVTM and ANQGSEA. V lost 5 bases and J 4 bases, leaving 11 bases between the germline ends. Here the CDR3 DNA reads TGCAGCGTTTCAGGTTACGGCACTGAAGCTTTCTTT. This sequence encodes CSVSGYGTEAFF. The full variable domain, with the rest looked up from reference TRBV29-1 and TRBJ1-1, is SAVISQKPSRDICQRGTSLTIQCQVDSQVTMMFWYRQQPGQSLTLIATANQGSEATYESGFVIDKFPISRPNLTFSTLTVSNMSPEDSSIYLCSVSGYGTEAFFGQGTRLTVV.

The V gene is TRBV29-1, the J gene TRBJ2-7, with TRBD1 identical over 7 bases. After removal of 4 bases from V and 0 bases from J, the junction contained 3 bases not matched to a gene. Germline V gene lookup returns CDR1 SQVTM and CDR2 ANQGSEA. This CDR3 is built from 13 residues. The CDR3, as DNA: TGCAGCGTTGGTCGGGACAGCTCCTACGAGCAGTACTTC. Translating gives CSVGRDSSYEQYF.

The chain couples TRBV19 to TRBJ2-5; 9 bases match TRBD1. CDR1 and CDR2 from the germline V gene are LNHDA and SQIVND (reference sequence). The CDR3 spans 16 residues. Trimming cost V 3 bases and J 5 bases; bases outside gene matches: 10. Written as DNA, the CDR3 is TGTGCCAGTAGTATCATTACAGGGGGCGCACGGGAGACCCAGTACTTC. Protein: CASSIITGGARETQYF.

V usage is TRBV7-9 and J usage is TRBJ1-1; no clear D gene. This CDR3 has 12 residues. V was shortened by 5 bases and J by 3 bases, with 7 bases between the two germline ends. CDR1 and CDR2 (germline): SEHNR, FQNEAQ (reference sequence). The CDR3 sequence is CASSVQYTEAFF. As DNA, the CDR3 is TGTGCCAGCAGCGTACAGTACACTGAAGCTTTCTTT.

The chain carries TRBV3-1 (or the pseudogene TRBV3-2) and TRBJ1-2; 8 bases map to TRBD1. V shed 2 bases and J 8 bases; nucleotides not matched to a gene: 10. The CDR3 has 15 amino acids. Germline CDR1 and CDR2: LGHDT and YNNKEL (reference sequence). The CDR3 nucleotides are TGTGCCAGCAGCCAAACTTTTCGGACAGGGACCGGCTACACCTTC. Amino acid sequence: CASSQTFRTGTGYTF.

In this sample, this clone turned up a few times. In nucleotides, the CDR3 is TGTGCCAGCAGCCCGCGGGGGTACGAGCAGTACTTC. This translates into CASSPRGYEQYF. The chain combines TRBV9 with TRBJ2-7; TRBD2 aligns across 7 bases. V was pared by 4 bases and J by 4 bases, with 2 bases of the junction left unmatched. The CDR3 has 12 residues. Germline CDR1 reads SGDLS; CDR2 reads YYNGEE.

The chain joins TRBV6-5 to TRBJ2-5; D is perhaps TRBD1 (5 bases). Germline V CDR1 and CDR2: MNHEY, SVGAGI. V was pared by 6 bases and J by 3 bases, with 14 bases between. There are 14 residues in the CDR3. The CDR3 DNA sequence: TGTGCCAGCAGGGGAAACAGGTTGGAAGAGACCCAGTACTTC. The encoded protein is CASRGNRLEETQYF.

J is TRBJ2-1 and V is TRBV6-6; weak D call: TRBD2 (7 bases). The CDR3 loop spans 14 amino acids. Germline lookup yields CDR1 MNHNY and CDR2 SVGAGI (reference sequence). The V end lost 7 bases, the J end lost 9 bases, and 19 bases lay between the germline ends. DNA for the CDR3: TGTGCCAGCACCCCAACAGGGAGGGCGGCTGAGCAGTTCTTC. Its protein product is CASTPTGRAAEQFF.

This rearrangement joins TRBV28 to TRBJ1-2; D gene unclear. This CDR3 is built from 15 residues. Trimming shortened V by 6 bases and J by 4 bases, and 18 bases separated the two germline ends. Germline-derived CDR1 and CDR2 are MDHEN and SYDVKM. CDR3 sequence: CASRRRPRGIYGYTF. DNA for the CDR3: TGTGCCAGCAGGCGACGACCCCGAGGCATCTATGGCTACACCTTC.

The CDR3 DNA reads as TGCGCCAGCAGCTGGGGCGGGGGGCAGGGCTCCTACAATGAGCAGTTCTTC. Translated, it gives CASSWGGGQGSYNEQFF. The rearrangement links TRBV5-1 to TRBJ2-1; 8 bases align to TRBD2. This CDR3 spans 17 amino acids. Germline V gene data show CDR1 as SGHRS and CDR2 as YFSETQ. J was trimmed by 0 bases and V by 3 bases; bases with no gene match: 8.

CDR3 sequence (DNA): TGTGCCACCAGTGATTCTACAGGGGGCACTGAAGCTTTCTTT. Its protein is CATSDSTGGTEAFF. The genes are TRBV24-1 and TRBJ1-1, with 8 bases fitting TRBD1. Germline CDR1 KGHDR, CDR2 SFDVKD. This CDR3 region has 14 residues. Trimming took 2 bases from V and 4 from J; bases not matched to a gene: 2.

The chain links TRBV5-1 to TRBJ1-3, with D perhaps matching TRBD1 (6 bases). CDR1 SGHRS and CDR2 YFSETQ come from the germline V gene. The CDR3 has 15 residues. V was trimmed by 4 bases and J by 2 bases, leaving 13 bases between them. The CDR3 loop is CASSLQPGAGNTIYF. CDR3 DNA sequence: TGCGCCAGCAGCCTCCAACCAGGGGCTGGAAACACCATATATTTT.

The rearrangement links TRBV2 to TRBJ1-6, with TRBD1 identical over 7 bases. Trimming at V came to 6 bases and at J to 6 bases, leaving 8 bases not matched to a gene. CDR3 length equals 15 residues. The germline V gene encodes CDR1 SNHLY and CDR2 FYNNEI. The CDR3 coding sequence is TGTGCCAGCAGACCCAATACAGGGGTTAATTCACCCCTCCACTTT. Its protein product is CASRPNTGVNSPLHF.

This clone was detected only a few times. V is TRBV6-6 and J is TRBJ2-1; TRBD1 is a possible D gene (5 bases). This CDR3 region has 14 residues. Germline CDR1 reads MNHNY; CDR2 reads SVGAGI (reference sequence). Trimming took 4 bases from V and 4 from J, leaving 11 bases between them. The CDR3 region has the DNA TGTGCCAGCAGTTGGGCCGACAGTTACAATGAGCAGTTCTTC. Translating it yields CASSWADSYNEQFF.

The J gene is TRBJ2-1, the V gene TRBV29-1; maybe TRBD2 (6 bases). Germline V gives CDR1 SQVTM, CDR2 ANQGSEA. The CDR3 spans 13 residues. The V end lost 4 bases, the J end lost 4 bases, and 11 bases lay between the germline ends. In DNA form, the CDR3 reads TGCAGCGTTGCGGGAGTTGCATACAATGAGCAGTTCTTC. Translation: CSVAGVAYNEQFF.

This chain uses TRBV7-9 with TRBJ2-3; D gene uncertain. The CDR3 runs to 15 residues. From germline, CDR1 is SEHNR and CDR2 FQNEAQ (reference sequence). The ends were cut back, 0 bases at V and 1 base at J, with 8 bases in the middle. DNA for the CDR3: TGTGCCAGCAGCTTAGCGAAGACTGGCACAGATACGCAGTATTTT. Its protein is CASSLAKTGTDTQYF.

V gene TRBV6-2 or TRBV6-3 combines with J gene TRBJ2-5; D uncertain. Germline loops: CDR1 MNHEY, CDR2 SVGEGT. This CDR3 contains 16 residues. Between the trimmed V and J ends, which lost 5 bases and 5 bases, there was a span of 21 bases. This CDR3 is CASSDIGGPEWETQYF. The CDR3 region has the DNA TGTGCCAGCAGTGATATTGGCGGCCCCGAGTGGGAGACCCAGTACTTC.

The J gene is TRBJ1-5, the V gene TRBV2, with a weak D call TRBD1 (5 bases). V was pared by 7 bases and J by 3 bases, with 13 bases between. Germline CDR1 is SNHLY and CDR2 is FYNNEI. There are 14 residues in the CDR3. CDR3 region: CASTLGGFNQPQHF. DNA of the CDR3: TGTGCCAGCACCCTGGGGGGATTCAATCAGCCCCAGCATTTT.